This record looks at one TCR beta chain sequence and its context. Its antigen is not known. The data originate from a study of CD4 T cells in relation to SARS-CoV-2 and coronaviruses. The overall study: PBMCs were cultured with antigen for approximately nine days before TCR beta sequencing. Study observations and caveats: The cross-reactivity analysis covered only spike protein, not other viral proteins.

Method: immunoSEQ multiplex PCR; TCRdb's copy keeps in-frame clones and lacks some. This sample carries approximately 20,000 clones, roughly four fifths of them seen once, and the ten largest clones take around 23%. J was trimmed by 7 bases and V by 5 bases; bases with no gene match: 10. Germline-derived CDR1 and CDR2 are SGHTA and FQGTGA. This CDR3 comprises 15 residues. Unexposed donor CD4+ T cells date from about 2011-2018, before the COVID-19 pandemic. After more than eight days of culture, CD4+ T cells were isolated. The sample was CD4+ T cells from PBMCs, cultured in vitro. The sequence came from a human donor in good health. The V call is TRBV7-3, the J call TRBJ2-1, with 8 bases matching TRBD2. The CDR3 nucleotides read TGTGCCAGCAGCGGGGCTAGCGGGTTAGTTAATGAGCAGTTCTTC. It yields the protein CASSGASGLVNEQFF. Full variable domain (rest looked up from reference TRBV7-3 and TRBJ2-1): GAGVSQTPSNKVTEKGKYVELRCDPISGHTALYWYRQSLGQGPEFLIYFQGTGAADDSGLPNDRFFAVRPEGSVSTLKIQRTERGDSAVYLCASSGASGLVNEQFFGPGTRLTVL.